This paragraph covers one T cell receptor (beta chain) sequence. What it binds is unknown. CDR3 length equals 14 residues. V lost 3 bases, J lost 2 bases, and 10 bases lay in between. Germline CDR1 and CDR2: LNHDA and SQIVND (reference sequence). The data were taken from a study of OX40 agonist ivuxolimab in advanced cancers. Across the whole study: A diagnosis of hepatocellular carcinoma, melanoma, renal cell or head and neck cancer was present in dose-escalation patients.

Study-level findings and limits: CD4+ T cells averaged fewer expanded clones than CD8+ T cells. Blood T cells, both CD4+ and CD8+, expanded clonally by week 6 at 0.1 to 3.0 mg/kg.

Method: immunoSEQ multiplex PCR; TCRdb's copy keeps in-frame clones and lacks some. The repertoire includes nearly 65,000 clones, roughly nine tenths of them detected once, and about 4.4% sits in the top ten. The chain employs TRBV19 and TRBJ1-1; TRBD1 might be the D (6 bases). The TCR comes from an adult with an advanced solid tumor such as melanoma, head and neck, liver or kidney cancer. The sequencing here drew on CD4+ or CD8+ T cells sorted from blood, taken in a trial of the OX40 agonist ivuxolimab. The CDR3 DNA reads TGTGCCAGTAGTATCTCAGGGGTTAACACTGAAGCTTTCTTT. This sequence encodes CASSISGVNTEAFF.